This TCR beta chain was found in a study of blood T cell repertoires in COVID-19 (dated by TCRdb to between 2020 and 2021). About the study as a whole: Samples from collaborators originated in the United States, Italy and Spain and spanned both the acute and convalescent phases of COVID-19. The repertoires were made available in a free public database intended to serve as a resource for research on the immune response to SARS-CoV-2. HLA class I and class II types, where available, came from metadata supplied by the sample provider rather than from assay-based typing. Subjects who had been exposed to COVID-19, were actively infected with it, or had recovered from it provided the deeply sampled blood TCRbeta repertoires that made up the dataset. Sample metadata almost always included a de-identified subject ID, COVID-19 status, age in years and sex. The samples were drawn from two sources: the first 160 participants of the ongoing ImmuneRACE study, and 1,254 subjects contributed by 6 global collaborators. The prospective study material was composed of cDNA or gDNA derived from T cells, B-cell-depleted T cells, or PBMCs.

General study outcomes and caveats: The amount of clinical and demographic metadata varied by source and participant and was provided uncurated.

TCRbeta CDR3 regions were amplified from genomic DNA by means of the immunoSEQ Assay, a bias-controlled multiplex PCR. The original pipeline was this. Within the assay, amplification of reference gene primers was used to estimate how many nucleated cells each sample contained. To quantify the absolute abundance of each unique TCRbeta CDR3 rearrangement, sequence reads were collapsed and filtered. For each sample, productive Simpson clonality was calculated as the square root of Simpson's diversity index over productive rearrangements. Entries here come from immuneACCESS through TCRdb and include only in-frame sequences with V and J called. Some clones fail to appear in such tables; in the studies checked, an unresolved V gene covers under half of the shortfall, and the cause of the remainder is unknown. V, J and clone size derive from that table, while D and trimming were established from the DNA sequence. The sample table shows fewer than 400,000 clones, and about nine tenths are seen once. The top ten constitute less than 3.5% of the sample.

The CDR3 contains 13 residues, cysteine and phenylalanine counted. The entry retains the CDR3 DNA only, 39 bases that are in frame from base 1. In the germline V gene, CDR1 corresponds to SGDLS and CDR2 to YYNGEE. Trimming costs V 1 base and J 3 bases, and their ends lie 8 bases apart. In Seattle, one collaborating source enrolled patients while the infection was active and tracked those patients longitudinally over the course of disease. Whole blood was collected in K2EDTA tubes by collaborating institutions according to the institutions' own protocols. For TCRbeta analysis, collaborators shipped samples in one of three forms: frozen whole blood, isolated PBMCs, or DNA extracted from either of those sample types. Points on this clone: No cognate antigen has been identified for it. Base qualities are not at hand, and no much larger clone is one base apart.

This chain is built from TRBV9 and TRBJ2-7, with TRBD2 perhaps the D gene, on 6 matching bases. Specimen: peripheral blood. This clonotype was sampled from a woman aged 25 to 45 with COVID-19, enrolled during active disease. Here the CDR3 is given as CASSVTEGYEQYF. The DNA is as follows: TGTGCCAGCAGCGTAACGGAGGGCTACGAGCAGTACTTC.